One and the same sample provided the 20 T cell receptor beta chains below, sequenced in a study of shared clonotypes between healthy human individuals. TCRdb's copy holds only in-frame clones and misses some; the assay was immunoSEQ multiplex PCR. Among 2 million to 2.5 million clones listed, 85% to 95% were seen once. Sequencing was carried out using naive CD4+ T cells from PBMCs. Subset indicated: CD45RA+ positively selected. Every receptor here comes from a man younger than 30 in good health. Some clones in this sample may be carry-over from other donors' samples.

The chain uses TRBV7-7 and TRBJ2-1; maybe TRBD1 (6 bases). CDR1 is SSHAT, CDR2 FNYEAQ, per germline (reference sequence). The length of the CDR3 is 13 residues. V shed 5 bases and J shed 4 bases, with 9 bases lying between them. The CDR3 region is CASSPGQYNEQFF. The CDR3 DNA follows: TGTGCCAGCAGCCCCGGACAGTACAATGAGCAGTTCTTC.

J is TRBJ2-1 and V is TRBV7-3, with D possibly being TRBD1 or TRBD2 (6 bases each). V was trimmed by 0 bases and J by 6 bases, leaving 15 bases between them. Germline lookup yields CDR1 SGHTA and CDR2 FQGTGA. There are 16 residues in the CDR3. CDR3 in amino acids: CASSLTGGTPTNEQFF. The CDR3 DNA follows: TGTGCCAGCAGCTTAACAGGGGGGACTCCTACCAATGAGCAGTTCTTC.

The gene calls are TRBV15 and TRBJ1-1; D may be TRBD1 (5 bases). The CDR3 extends over 13 amino acids. Germline CDR1 LNHNV, CDR2 YYDKDF (reference sequence). Trimming pared 4 bases from V and 9 bases from J, leaving 15 bases between. CDR3: CATSTQGRVQAFF. DNA of the CDR3: TGTGCCACCAGCACCCAGGGAAGAGTCCAAGCTTTCTTT. Complete variable domain (other parts from reference TRBV15 and TRBJ1-1): DAMVIQNPRYQVTQFGKPVTLSCSQTLNHNVMYWYQQKSSQAPKLLFHYYDKDFNNEADTPDNFQSRRPNTSFCFLDIRSPGLGDTAMYLCATSTQGRVQAFFGQGTRLTVV.

V and J are TRBV19 and TRBJ2-7; 8 positions match TRBD2. V gave up 4 bases and J gave up 6 bases; unmatched junction bases: 8. CDR1 and CDR2 from the germline V gene are LNHDA and SQIVND (reference sequence). The CDR3 runs to 14 residues. DNA of the CDR3: TGTGCCAGTAGTAGGCGGGAGGACCTCGCCGAGCAGTACTTC. Protein: CASSRREDLAEQYF.

The chain employs TRBV7-8 and TRBJ2-2; TRBD1 agrees at 7 bases. Per germline, CDR1 SGHVS and CDR2 FQNEAQ. The CDR3 covers 18 residues. J gave up 5 bases and V 1 base, and 13 bases lay outside the gene matches. In nucleotides, the CDR3 is TGTGCCAGCAGCTTAGGCCGACTAAGGGGGCGCGGGACCGGGGAGCTGTTTTTT. Translated: CASSLGRLRGRGTGELFF.

The chain combines TRBV4-3 with TRBJ1-1; D not certain. The CDR3 spans 18 residues. Germline V gene lookup returns CDR1 LGHNA and CDR2 YSLEER. The V end lost 0 bases, the J end lost 4 bases, and 21 bases lay between the germline ends. Written as DNA, the CDR3 is TGCGCCAGCAGCCAAGAAAACTCCCGTCCTGGATTTGGCACTGAAGCTTTCTTT. It codes for CASSQENSRPGFGTEAFF.

The chain is built from TRBV4-3 and TRBJ2-2; D tentatively fits TRBD1 or TRBD2 (5 bases each). Trimming shortened V by 1 base and J by 5 bases, and 17 bases separated the two germline ends. The CDR3 runs to 17 residues. In germline, CDR1 is LGHNA, CDR2 YSLEER. For the CDR3, the DNA is TGCGCCAGCAGCCAAGCGATTTCGGGGACCGGAACCGGGGAGCTGTTTTTT. It yields the protein CASSQAISGTGTGELFF.

The V gene is TRBV11-2, the J gene TRBJ2-5; D unresolved. The germline CDR1 and CDR2 sequences are SGHAT and FQNNGV. The V and J ends lost 6 bases and 1 base respectively, with 9 bases between them. The CDR3 spans 13 residues. The CDR3 region is CASRTLFQETQYF. The CDR3 DNA follows: TGTGCCAGCAGGACCTTATTCCAAGAGACCCAGTACTTC.

The chain employs TRBV6-5 and TRBJ1-1; D perhaps matches TRBD1 (6 bases). Germline loops: CDR1 MNHEY, CDR2 SVGAGI. Deletions cut 1 base from V and 5 bases from J, with 11 bases between. The CDR3 runs to 14 residues. The CDR3 bases are TGTGCCAGCAGTTACTTAGCCAGGGGTACTGAAGCTTTCTTT. Encoded protein: CASSYLARGTEAFF.

The V gene is TRBV27, the J gene TRBJ1-1, with TRBD1 as a possible D gene (6 bases). The ends were cut back, 2 bases at V and 3 bases at J, with 10 bases in the middle. Looked up from germline, CDR1 is MNHEY and CDR2 is SMNVEV (reference sequence). There are 14 residues in the CDR3. The CDR3 nucleotides read TGTGCCAGCAGTTTACCAGGACAGTACACTGAAGCTTTCTTT. Amino acids: CASSLPGQYTEAFF.

This chain joins TRBV28 and TRBJ2-1; 10 nucleotides agree with TRBD2. CDR1 and CDR2 from the germline V gene are MDHEN and SYDVKM. The CDR3 consists of 15 residues. With V trimmed by 8 bases and J by 1 base, 5 bases remained unmatched. The CDR3 bases are TGTGCCAGCCTAAGAGCGGGAGGGTCCTACAATGAGCAGTTCTTC. Translated: CASLRAGGSYNEQFF.

The V and J genes are TRBV11-3 and TRBJ1-5; maybe TRBD1 (5 bases). The CDR3 extends over 13 amino acids. Germline V gene data show CDR1 as SGHNT and CDR2 as YENEEA. Trimming took off 2 bases at V and 8 bases at J, with 10 bases between the two ends. CDR3 region: CASSLRGGEPQHF. DNA for the CDR3: TGTGCCAGCAGCTTAAGGGGTGGGGAGCCCCAGCATTTT.

This chain joins TRBV6-5 and TRBJ2-7; 11 nucleotides line up with TRBD1. The length of the CDR3 is 14 residues. V trimming: 6 bases; J trimming: 2 bases; junction bases outside the gene matches: 3. Germline V gene sequence: CDR1 MNHEY, CDR2 SVGAGI. CDR3 loop: CASRMGQGAYEQYF. Written as DNA, the CDR3 is TGTGCCAGCAGGATGGGACAGGGGGCCTACGAGCAGTACTTC.

The chain couples TRBV28 to TRBJ2-1, with 7 bases identical to TRBD2. The germline gives CDR1 MDHEN, CDR2 SYDVKM. The CDR3 contains 15 residues. Trimming removed 10 bases from V and 2 bases from J; junction bases left unmatched: 11. The CDR3 DNA is TGTGCCACCGAGTCTAGCGGAGAGGCCTACAATGAGCAGTTCTTC. Translated, it gives CATESSGEAYNEQFF. The variable domain in full, with the rest retrieved from reference TRBV28 and TRBJ2-1, is DVKVTQSSRYLVKRTGEKVFLECVQDMDHENMFWYRQDPGLGLRLIYFSYDVKMKEKGDIPEGYSVSREKKERFSLILESASTNQTSMYLCATESSGEAYNEQFFGPGTRLTVL.

The CDR3 DNA reads as TGTGCCTGGGGAGTTACAGATACGCAGTATTTT. This translates into CAWGVTDTQYF. This chain links TRBV30 with TRBJ2-3, with unresolved D. V was trimmed by 5 bases and J by 3 bases, leaving 6 bases between them. This CDR3 spans 11 amino acids. Looked up from germline, CDR1 is GTSNPN and CDR2 is SVGIG (reference sequence).

This clone was recorded only once. The chain couples TRBV19 to TRBJ1-2; no clear D gene. Per germline, CDR1 LNHDA and CDR2 SQIVND (reference sequence). The CDR3 spans 16 residues. V lost 1 base and J 5 bases, leaving 17 bases between the germline ends. The CDR3 spells CASSIGPGRDRYGYTF. The CDR3, as DNA: TGTGCCAGTAGTATAGGACCGGGCCGTGATAGGTATGGCTACACCTTC.

The CDR3 sequence is CASTPWRSGHEQFF. The CDR3 DNA reads as TGTGCCAGTACCCCCTGGAGGAGTGGGCATGAGCAGTTCTTC. The rearrangement links TRBV19 to TRBJ2-1; weak D call: TRBD2 (5 bases). V was clipped by 7 bases and J by 8 bases, with 18 bases between them. CDR3 length equals 14 residues. CDR1 is LNHDA and CDR2 is SQIVND in the germline V gene (reference sequence).

The chain carries TRBV19 and TRBJ2-7; 7 nucleotides align to TRBD2. The V gene's germline CDR1 is LNHDA and CDR2 SQIVND (reference sequence). The CDR3 has 14 amino acids. Trimming took 4 bases from V and 4 from J; bases not matched to a gene: 7. The CDR3, as DNA: TGTGCCAGTAGTAGGCAGCGGGGAACTTACGAGCAGTACTTC. Protein sequence: CASSRQRGTYEQYF.

This chain links TRBV4-1 with TRBJ1-1; no clear D gene. CDR1 MGHRA and CDR2 YSYEKL come from the germline V gene. Trimming cost V 5 bases and J 1 base, with 14 bases left between them. The CDR3 is 15 amino acids. CDR3 protein: CASSDPGGQNTEAFF. CDR3 nucleotide sequence: TGCGCCAGCAGCGACCCGGGAGGGCAGAACACTGAAGCTTTCTTT.

The J gene is TRBJ2-5, the V gene TRBV5-1; 15 bases line up with TRBD2. Per germline, CDR1 SGHRS and CDR2 YFSETQ. Trimming cost V 4 bases and J 5 bases; bases outside gene matches: 9. This CDR3 spans 17 amino acids. This chain's CDR3 is CASSRTSGRAGGETQYF. CDR3 sequence (DNA): TGCGCCAGCAGCAGGACTAGCGGGAGGGCAGGTGGGGAGACCCAGTACTTC.